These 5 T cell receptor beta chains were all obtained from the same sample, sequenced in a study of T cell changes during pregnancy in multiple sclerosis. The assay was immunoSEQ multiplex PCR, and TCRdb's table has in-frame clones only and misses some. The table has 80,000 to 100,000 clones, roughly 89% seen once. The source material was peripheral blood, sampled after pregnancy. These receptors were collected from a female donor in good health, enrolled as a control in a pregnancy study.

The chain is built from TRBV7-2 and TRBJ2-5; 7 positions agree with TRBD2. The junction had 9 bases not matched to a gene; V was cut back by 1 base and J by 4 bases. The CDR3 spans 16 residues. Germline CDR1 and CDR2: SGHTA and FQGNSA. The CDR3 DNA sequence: TGTGCCAGCAGCTTAGGTGGGGGGGTTATTCGAGAGACCCAGTACTTC. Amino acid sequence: CASSLGGGVIRETQYF.

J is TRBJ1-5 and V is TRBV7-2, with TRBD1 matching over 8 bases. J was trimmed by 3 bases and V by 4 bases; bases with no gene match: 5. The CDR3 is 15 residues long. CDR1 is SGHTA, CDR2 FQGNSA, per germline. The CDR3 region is CASSYSGGNNQPQHF. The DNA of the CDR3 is TGTGCCAGCAGCTATTCAGGGGGCAACAATCAGCCCCAGCATTTT.

CDR3 sequence (DNA): TGTGCCAGCAGTGCGGGAAGGGTAATCCAAGAGACCCAGTACTTC. This codes for CASSAGRVIQETQYF. This sequence joins TRBV28 and TRBJ2-5, with D perhaps matching TRBD2 (6 bases). Germline V lookup: CDR1 MDHEN, CDR2 SYDVKM. Trimming pared 5 bases from V and 1 base from J, leaving 14 bases between. The CDR3 consists of 15 residues.

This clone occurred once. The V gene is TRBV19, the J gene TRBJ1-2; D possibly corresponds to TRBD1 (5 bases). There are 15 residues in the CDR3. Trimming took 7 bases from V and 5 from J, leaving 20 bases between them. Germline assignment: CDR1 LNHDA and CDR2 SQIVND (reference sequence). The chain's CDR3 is CASKRGLGGPYGYTF. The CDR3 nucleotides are TGTGCCAGTAAAAGGGGCCTGGGAGGGCCATATGGCTACACCTTC.

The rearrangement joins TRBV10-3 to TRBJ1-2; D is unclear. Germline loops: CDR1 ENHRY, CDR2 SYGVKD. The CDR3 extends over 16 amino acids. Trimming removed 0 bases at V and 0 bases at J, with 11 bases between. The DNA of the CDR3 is TGTGCCATCAGTGAGTCGGCTAATACAGCTAACTATGGCTACACCTTC. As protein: CAISESANTANYGYTF.